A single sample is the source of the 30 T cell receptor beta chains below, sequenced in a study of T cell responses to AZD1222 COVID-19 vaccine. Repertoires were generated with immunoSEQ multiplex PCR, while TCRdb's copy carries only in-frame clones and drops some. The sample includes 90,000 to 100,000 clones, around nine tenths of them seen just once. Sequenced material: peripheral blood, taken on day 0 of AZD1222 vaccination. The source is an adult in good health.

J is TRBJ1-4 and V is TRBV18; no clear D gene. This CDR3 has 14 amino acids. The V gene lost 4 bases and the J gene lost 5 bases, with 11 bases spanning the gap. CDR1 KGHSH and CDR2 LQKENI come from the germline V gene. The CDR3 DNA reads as TGTGCCAGCTCACTCCAGTCGGCCAATGAAAAACTGTTTTTT. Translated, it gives CASSLQSANEKLFF.

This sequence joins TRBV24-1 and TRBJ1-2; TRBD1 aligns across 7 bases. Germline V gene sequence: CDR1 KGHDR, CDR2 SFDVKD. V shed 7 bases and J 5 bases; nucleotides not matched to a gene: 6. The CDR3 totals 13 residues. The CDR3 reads CATSRDREYGYTF. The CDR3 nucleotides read TGTGCCACCAGCCGGGACAGAGAGTATGGCTACACCTTC.

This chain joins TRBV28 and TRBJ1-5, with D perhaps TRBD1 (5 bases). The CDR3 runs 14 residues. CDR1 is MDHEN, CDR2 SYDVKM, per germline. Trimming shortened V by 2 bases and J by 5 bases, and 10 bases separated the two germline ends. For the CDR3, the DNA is TGTGCCAGCAGTTTAGGGCAGGGTTATCAGCCCCAGCATTTT. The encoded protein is CASSLGQGYQPQHF.

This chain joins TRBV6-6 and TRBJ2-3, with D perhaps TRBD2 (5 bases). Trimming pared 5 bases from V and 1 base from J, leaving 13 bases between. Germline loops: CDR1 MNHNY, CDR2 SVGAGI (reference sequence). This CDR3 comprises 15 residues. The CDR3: CASSPALAGTDTQYF. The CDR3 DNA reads TGTGCCAGCAGTCCGGCTCTAGCTGGCACAGATACGCAGTATTTT.

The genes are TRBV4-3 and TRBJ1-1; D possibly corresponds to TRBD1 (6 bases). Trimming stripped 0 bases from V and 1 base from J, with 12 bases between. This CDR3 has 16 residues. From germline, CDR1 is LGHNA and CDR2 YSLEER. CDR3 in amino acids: CASSQDTGQGNTEAFF. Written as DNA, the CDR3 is TGCGCCAGCAGCCAAGATACGGGACAAGGGAACACTGAAGCTTTCTTT.

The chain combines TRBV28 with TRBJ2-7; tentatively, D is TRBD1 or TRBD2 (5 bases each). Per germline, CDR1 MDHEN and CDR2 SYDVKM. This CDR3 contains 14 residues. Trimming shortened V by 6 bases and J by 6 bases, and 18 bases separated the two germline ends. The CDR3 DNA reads TGTGCCAGCAGGTTTACCGGGGACCTTGCCGAGCAGTACTTC. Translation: CASRFTGDLAEQYF.

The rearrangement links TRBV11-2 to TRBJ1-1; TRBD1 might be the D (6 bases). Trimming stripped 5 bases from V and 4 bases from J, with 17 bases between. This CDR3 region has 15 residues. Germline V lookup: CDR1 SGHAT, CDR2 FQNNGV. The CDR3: CASSPLRGAFTEAFF. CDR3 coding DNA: TGTGCCAGCAGCCCCCTTCGGGGGGCTTTCACTGAAGCTTTCTTT.

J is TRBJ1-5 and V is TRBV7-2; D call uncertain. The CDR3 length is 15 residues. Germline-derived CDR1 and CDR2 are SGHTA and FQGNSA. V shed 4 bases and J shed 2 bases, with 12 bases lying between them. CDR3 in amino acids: CASSSFSTGNQPQHF. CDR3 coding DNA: TGTGCCAGCAGCTCGTTTTCCACTGGCAATCAGCCCCAGCATTTT.

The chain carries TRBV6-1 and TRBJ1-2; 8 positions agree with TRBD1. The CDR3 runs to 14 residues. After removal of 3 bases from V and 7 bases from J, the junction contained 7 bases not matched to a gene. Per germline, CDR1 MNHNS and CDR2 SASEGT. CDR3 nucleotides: TGTGCCAGCAGTGAGTCCAGGGGGCGCATTGGCTACACCTTC. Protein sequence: CASSESRGRIGYTF.

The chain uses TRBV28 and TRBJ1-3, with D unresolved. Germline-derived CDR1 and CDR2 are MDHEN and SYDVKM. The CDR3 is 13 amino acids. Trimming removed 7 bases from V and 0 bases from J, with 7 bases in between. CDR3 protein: CASMPDSGNTIYF. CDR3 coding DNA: TGTGCCAGCATGCCAGACTCTGGAAACACCATATATTTT.

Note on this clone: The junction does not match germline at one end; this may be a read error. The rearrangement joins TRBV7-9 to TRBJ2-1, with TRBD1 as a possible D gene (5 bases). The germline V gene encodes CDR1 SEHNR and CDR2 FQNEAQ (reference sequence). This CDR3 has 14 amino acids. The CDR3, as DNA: TGTGCCAGCGGCTTAACACAGGCCTACAATGAGCAGTTCTTC. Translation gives CASGLTQAYNEQFF.

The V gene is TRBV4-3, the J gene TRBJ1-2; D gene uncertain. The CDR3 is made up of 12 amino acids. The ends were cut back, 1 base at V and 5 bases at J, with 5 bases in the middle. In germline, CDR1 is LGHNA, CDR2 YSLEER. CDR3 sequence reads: CASSQAEYGYTF. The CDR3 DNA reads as TGCGCCAGCAGCCAAGCGGAGTATGGCTACACCTTC.

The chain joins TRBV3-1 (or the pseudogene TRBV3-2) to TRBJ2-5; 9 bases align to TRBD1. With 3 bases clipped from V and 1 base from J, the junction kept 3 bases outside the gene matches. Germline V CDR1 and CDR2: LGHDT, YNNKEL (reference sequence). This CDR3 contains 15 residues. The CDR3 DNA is TGTGCCAGCAGCCAGCCGGGACAGGGCCAAGAGACCCAGTACTTC. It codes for CASSQPGQGQETQYF.

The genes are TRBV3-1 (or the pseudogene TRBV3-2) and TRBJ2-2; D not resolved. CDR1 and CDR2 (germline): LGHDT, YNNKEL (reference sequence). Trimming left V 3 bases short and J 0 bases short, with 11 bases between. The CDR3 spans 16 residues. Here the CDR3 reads CASSQMAFANTGELFF. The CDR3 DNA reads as TGTGCCAGCAGCCAGATGGCTTTCGCGAACACCGGGGAGCTGTTTTTT.

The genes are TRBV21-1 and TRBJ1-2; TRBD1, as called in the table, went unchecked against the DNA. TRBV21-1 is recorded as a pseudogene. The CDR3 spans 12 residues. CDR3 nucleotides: TGTGCCAGCAGCAAAGACAGCAATGGCTACACCTTC. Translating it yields CASSKDSNGYTF.

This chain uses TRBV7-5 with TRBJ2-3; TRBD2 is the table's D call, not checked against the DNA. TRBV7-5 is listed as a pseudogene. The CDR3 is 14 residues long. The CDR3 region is CARSLAGGTDTQYF. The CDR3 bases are TGTGCCAGAAGCTTAGCCGGGGGCACAGATACGCAGTATTTT.

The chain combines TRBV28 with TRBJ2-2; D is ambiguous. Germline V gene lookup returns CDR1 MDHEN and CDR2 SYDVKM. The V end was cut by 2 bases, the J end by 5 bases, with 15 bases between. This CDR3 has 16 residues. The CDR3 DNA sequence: TGTGCCAGCAGTTTAAGCCCCGGGTTTGAAACCGGGGAGCTGTTTTTT. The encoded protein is CASSLSPGFETGELFF.

The CDR3 spells CASRPRGNYGYTF. CDR3 in DNA: TGTGCCAGCAGGCCCAGGGGTAACTATGGCTACACCTTC. The rearrangement joins TRBV9 to TRBJ1-2; tentative D call: TRBD1 (6 bases). The V end lost 5 bases, the J end lost 1 base, and 9 bases lay between the germline ends. Germline V gives CDR1 SGDLS, CDR2 YYNGEE. This CDR3 comprises 13 residues.

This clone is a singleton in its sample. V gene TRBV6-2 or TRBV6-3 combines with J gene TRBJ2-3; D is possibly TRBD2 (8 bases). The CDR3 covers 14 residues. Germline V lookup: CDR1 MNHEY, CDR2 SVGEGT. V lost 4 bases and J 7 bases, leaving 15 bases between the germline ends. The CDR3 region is CASSSLAGQNTQYF. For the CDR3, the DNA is TGTGCCAGCAGTTCGTTAGCGGGACAGAATACGCAGTATTTT.

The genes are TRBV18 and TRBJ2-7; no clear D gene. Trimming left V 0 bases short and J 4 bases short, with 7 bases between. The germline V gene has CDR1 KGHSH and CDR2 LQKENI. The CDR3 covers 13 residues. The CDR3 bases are TGTGCCAGCTCACCACCGACGCAGTACGAGCAGTACTTC. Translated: CASSPPTQYEQYF.

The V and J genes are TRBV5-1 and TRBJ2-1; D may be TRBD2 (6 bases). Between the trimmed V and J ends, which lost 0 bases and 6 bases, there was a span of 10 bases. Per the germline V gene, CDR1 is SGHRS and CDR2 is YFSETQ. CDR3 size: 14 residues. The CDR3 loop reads CASSLDAGINEQFF. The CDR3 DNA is TGCGCCAGCAGCTTGGACGCGGGGATCAATGAGCAGTTCTTC.

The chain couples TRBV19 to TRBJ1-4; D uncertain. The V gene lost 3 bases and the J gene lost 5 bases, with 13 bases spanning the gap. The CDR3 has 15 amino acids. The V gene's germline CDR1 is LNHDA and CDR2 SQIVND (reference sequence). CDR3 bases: TGTGCCAGTAGTATTCACCGGGTCCTAAATGAAAAACTGTTTTTT. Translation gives CASSIHRVLNEKLFF.

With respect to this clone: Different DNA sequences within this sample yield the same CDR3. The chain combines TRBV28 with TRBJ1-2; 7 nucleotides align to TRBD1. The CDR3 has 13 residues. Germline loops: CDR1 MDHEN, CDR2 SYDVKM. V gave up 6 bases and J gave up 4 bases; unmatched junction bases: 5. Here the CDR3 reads CASSLQGPYGYTF. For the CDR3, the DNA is TGTGCCAGCAGCTTACAGGGGCCCTATGGCTACACCTTC.

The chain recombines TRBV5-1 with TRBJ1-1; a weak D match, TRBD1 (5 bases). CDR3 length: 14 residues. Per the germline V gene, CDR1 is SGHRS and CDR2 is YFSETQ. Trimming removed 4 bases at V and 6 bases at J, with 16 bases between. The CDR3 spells CASSVGPGLPEAFF. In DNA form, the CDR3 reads TGCGCCAGCAGCGTGGGACCGGGGCTGCCTGAAGCTTTCTTT.

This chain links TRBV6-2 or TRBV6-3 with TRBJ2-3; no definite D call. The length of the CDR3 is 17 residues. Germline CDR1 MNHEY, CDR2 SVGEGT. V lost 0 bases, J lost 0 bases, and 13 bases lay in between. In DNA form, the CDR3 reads TGTGCCAGCAGTTACTCGAGGCGGACGTCTAGCACAGATACGCAGTATTTT. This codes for CASSYSRRTSSTDTQYF.

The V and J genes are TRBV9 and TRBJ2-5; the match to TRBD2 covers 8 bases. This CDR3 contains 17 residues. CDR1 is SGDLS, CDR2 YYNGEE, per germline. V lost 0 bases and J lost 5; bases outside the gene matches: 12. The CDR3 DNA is TGTGCCAGCAGCGTAGACGCCTATAGCGGGATGGGGGAGACCCAGTACTTC. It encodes CASSVDAYSGMGETQYF.

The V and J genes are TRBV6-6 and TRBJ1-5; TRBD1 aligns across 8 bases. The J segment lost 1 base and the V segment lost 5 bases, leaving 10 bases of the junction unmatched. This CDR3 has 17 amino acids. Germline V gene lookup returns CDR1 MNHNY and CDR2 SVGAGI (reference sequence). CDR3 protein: CASSPPRTGKSNQPQHF. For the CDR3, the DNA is TGTGCCAGCAGTCCTCCTCGGACAGGGAAAAGCAATCAGCCCCAGCATTTT.

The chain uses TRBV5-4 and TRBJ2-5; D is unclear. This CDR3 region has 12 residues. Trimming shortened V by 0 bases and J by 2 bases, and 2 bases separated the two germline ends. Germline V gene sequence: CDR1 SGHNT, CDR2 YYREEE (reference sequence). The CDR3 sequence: CASSLAQETQYF. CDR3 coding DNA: TGTGCCAGCAGCTTGGCACAAGAGACCCAGTACTTC. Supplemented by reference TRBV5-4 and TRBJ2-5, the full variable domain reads ETGVTQSPTHLIKTRGQQVTLRCSSQSGHNTVSWYQQALGQGPQFIFQYYREEENGRGNFPPRFSGLQFPNYSSELNVNALELDDSALYLCASSLAQETQYFGPGTRLLVL.

The CDR3 DNA reads TGTGCCAGCAGTCCGGGGATGGGCTCACCCCTCCACTTT. The encoded protein is CASSPGMGSPLHF. This chain joins TRBV7-8 and TRBJ1-6; D is ambiguous. This CDR3 is 13 amino acids long. Germline CDR1 is SGHVS and CDR2 is FQNEAQ. The germline V and J ends were trimmed by 6 bases and 10 bases, with 13 bases remaining between them. The entire variable domain, with the rest obtained from reference TRBV7-8 and TRBJ1-6, is as follows: GAGVSQSPRYKVAKRGQDVALRCDPISGHVSLFWYQQALGQGPEFLTYFQNEAQLDKSGLPSDRFFAERPEGSVSTLKIQRTQQEDSAVYLCASSPGMGSPLHFGNGTRLTVT.

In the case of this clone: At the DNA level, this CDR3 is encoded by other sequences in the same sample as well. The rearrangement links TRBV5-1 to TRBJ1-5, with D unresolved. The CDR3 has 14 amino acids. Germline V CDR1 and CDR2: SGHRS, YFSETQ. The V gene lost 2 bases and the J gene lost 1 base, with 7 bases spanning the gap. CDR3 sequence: CASSLAGSNQPQHF. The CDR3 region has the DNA TGCGCCAGCAGCTTAGCAGGCAGCAATCAGCCCCAGCATTTT.